The present TCR beta chain was sequenced within a study of cytomegalovirus exposure and HLA in healthy donors (dated by TCRdb to the late 2010s). About the full investigation: According to an earlier analysis of around 600 of the donors, about 179 million T cells yielded 90 million to 130 million unique TCR beta sequences and around 300 Gb of sequence data. The study used immunosequencing to profile the T cell repertoires of 670 or so subjects and linked those repertoires to cytomegalovirus serostatus. Donor age, sex, ethnicity and CMV serostatus were collected together with the repertoire data. Besides the first cohort of 666 subjects, a separate validation cohort made up of about 120 different subjects was used. To decide whether each TCR beta V gene segment behaved as functional or pseudogenic, an earlier analysis of some 600 of the donors relied on high-throughput TCR beta sequencing. Typing coverage differed by locus: A, B, C, DRB1 and DQB1 were typed in roughly 620-630 donors, DQA1 in roughly 510, DPA1 in some 570, and DPB1 in 450 to 490. All discovery cohort repertoires had been generated using a single sequencing platform. Of the roughly 400 genotyped donors, about 80% fell in the genetic ancestry cluster associated with self-reported Caucasian donors. To predict cytomegalovirus infection status, the study combined high-throughput TCR immunosequencing, statistical association of individual TCRs with disease status, and machine learning. Rather than drawing on any new phenotypic data, the later analysis identified candidate immune exposures from TCR beta sequences and the way those sequences occurred across donors. Among 398 genotyped donors of the cohort, an average of about 240,000 unique TCR beta nucleotide sequences was sequenced per donor, of which about 18% were non-productive. In a later genetic analysis, genome-wide SNP genotypes for about three fifths of the 666 donors were used, and that subset was treated as a discovery cohort. A handful of DR-DQ haplotypes were treated as single units for association and clustering because of strong linkage in the cohort. The study aimed to test whether signatures of past pathogen exposure could be identified by cataloging public T cell receptors. Around 300 gigabases of sequencing data and tens of millions of unique TCR sequences were included in an early release covering roughly 700 HLA-typed donors. HLA typing included class I and class II loci at four-digit resolution. In a later analysis, previously published TCR beta repertoires from 550 to 750 donors were re-analyzed and high-resolution HLA genotyping was added so that TCR occurrence patterns could be studied. What the study reported, not specific to this receptor: The authors suggested that the approach could potentially be generalized to other disease states and immunological phenotypes. The classifier was reported to diagnose cytomegalovirus status with high specificity and sensitivity in both the original and validation cohorts. In a later analysis, several top co-occurrence clusters were reported to appear linked to parvovirus B19, influenza, CMV and Epstein-Barr virus. At a false discovery rate of 0.05, a later analysis linked around 17,000 TCR beta sequences to specific HLA alleles. In vitro tests confirmed that a few of the cytomegalovirus-associated TCR beta chains recognize cytomegalovirus antigens. When HLA alleles, especially DR and DQ, strongly co-occurred, attributing TCR associations to individual alleles was difficult. The earlier analysis of approximately 560 of the donors excluded some 16 rarely observed V segments, including chromosome 9 orphons, because counts were too low. Compared with equally common non-associated chains, HLA-associated TCR beta chains in a later analysis were more clonally expanded and had lower generation probabilities. Some IMGT-functional V segments, including TRBV6-2 and TRBV6-3, could not be told apart with the 87-base-pair reads, so those segments were excluded. A further reported finding was that TCR beta sequences accurately predicted the HLA-A and HLA-B alleles for most subjects in the first cohort. In the study, 150 to 200 TCR beta chains were listed as associated with cytomegalovirus. In a later genetic analysis, fewer N-insertions in productive TCRs were reported among donors in an Asian-associated ancestry cluster than the approximately 710-donor mean. An earlier analysis of some 560 of the donors showed that most TCR beta V segments appeared in productive rearrangements either about 90% or about 30% of the time, which broadly matched IMGT annotations. A later analysis found that TCR association rates varied across HLA loci, with DRB1 alleles showing the most associated TCRs and HLA-C alleles the fewest. In a later genetic analysis, a missense DCLRE1C variant was associated with V-gene and J-gene trimming of TCR beta chains, and the association was replicated in an independent cohort. The cohort was sequenced for TCR beta chains only, and without alpha or paired-chain data the features that could be detected were limited. Correlated functional status among segregating V segments might be attributable to linkage disequilibrium, but an unknown experimental factor could not be ruled out. For the cohort, immune exposure information was limited to CMV serostatus. Roughly uniform sequencing depth across donors was assumed in presence/absence analyses, although this assumption may not hold. The sequencing pipeline was judged likely to have produced a cluster of highly shared sequence variants as a technical artifact. While some public TCRs were present in many individuals, most TCR sequences turned up only very rarely across donors. In a later analysis, most CMV-associated TCR beta chains were found to appear HLA-restricted, with HLA associations seemingly driven largely by CMV exposure. Because HLA typing was unavailable for some donors at each locus, only the typed subset was used in association tests.

The cysteine opens and the phenylalanine closes a CDR3 of 15 amino acids. Of all the DNA, just the CDR3 is kept, 45 bases in frame from base 1. Trimming removed 6 bases from V and 0 bases from J; the gene matches leave 4 bases unexplained. CDR1 and CDR2, looked up from the germline V gene, are MGHRA and YSYEKL. The cohort comprised more than 550 healthy bone marrow donors. At the time of sampling, all cohort members were nominally healthy, though unrecorded immune exposures were likely present. The donor was CMV seronegative and was included in the group of hundreds of seronegative cohort members. A peripheral blood sample was collected from each donor, and TCR beta sequencing was performed on peripheral blood mononuclear cells. The Qiagen DNeasy Blood Extraction Kit was used to extract genomic DNA from the blood cell samples. The method was the immunoSEQ multiplex PCR assay. For the multiplex PCR, a mixture combining 60 forward primers for TCR Vbeta segments and 13 reverse primers for TCR Jbeta segments was used. The CDR3 region of rearranged TCR beta genes was amplified from genomic DNA with a multiplex PCR assay. Amplified TCR beta libraries were sequenced as 87-base-pair reads on the Illumina HiSeq System. The study's processing was this. A later analysis counted about 80 million unique TCR beta chains across the 550 to 800 repertoires, and some 11 million of these chains were shared by at least two donors. To remove PCR and sequencing errors, raw reads were error-corrected and collapsed into unique sequences using a nearest-neighbor algorithm that merged closely related sequences. Alignment of CDR3 sequences to IMGT reference sequences was used to assign V, D and J gene segments. Each retained sequence needed at least a six-nucleotide match to both a V gene segment and a J gene segment. Rearrangements were called productive when the CDR3 lacked stop codons and stayed in frame with V and J; all others were non-productive. CDR3 was defined according to IMGT convention as the region running from the second conserved V-encoded cysteine to the conserved J-encoded phenylalanine. The earlier analysis of 450 to 750 of the donors excluded any sequence lacking an unambiguous match to a single V gene segment. An earlier analysis of 587 of the donors called V segments functional above 56.7% productive rearrangements and segregating when the between-donor standard deviation exceeded 5%. A statistical classification framework was developed to diagnose cytomegalovirus status using the catalog of TCR beta chain sequences. In a later analysis, TCR nucleotide sequences were compared against IMGT/GENE-DB human TR gene sequences so that V and J genes could be assigned. The TCRdist pipeline was used in a later analysis to assign CDR3 sequences and most-parsimonious VDJ recombination scenarios. In a later analysis, each TCR beta chain was defined by its CDR3 amino acid sequence together with its V-gene family, and reads without a unique V-gene family were excluded. As a way to deal with suspected cross-contamination and a sequencing artifact, a later analysis dropped over 550 nucleotide sequences that were highly shared and had low generation probability. A later analysis calculated a clonal expansion index for each public chain from normalized within-repertoire ranks of inferred template counts. A later analysis computed generation probabilities with a VDJ recombination model fitted to out-of-frame rearrangements, and checked the results against IGoR. In a later analysis, TCR-TCR, TCR-HLA and TCR-CMV co-occurrence was scored with hypergeometric tests, and a repertoire-size bias correction was applied to TCR pairs. A later analysis estimated false discovery rates by permuting HLA or CMV assignments 20 times. In a later analysis, co-occurring TCRs were grouped with DBSCAN, and TCRdist sequence similarity was added when clustering was performed within HLA-allele-positive subsets. For co-occurrence clustering, repertoires with fewer than 30,000 or more than 120,000 public chains were excluded, along with 4 to 6 repertoires with anomalous nucleotide sharing. Held by TCRdb, this immuneACCESS table contains in-frame sequences only and omits some clones. Under half of the omission traces to an unresolved V gene where checked; the cause of the rest is unknown. That table supplies the V and J calls and clone size; D and trimming were determined from the DNA. The sample's table lists a count of some 120,000 clones. The ten largest clones take up less than 3.5% of the sample.

As concerns this clone: What this receptor recognizes is not known.

The TCR comes from a man under 40 in good health and CMV-seronegative. The chain is made from TRBV4-1 and TRBJ2-1, and 8 junctional nucleotides match TRBD2. The sequenced material came from PBMCs. The CDR3 loop reads CASSRLAGSYNEQFF. In nucleotide form, the sequence is TGCGCCAGCAGTCGGCTAGCGGGCTCCTACAATGAGCAGTTCTTC.